The clone carrying this T cell receptor beta chain was detected only once. Its antigen is undetermined. The CDR3 is 13 residues long. The V gene's germline CDR1 is MNHEY and CDR2 SVGAGI. V dropped 3 bases and J dropped 4 bases, with 10 bases sitting between them. This entry comes from a study of CD8+ T cells in alopecia areata. For the study at large: The percentage of affected scalp area served as the score of severity for treated patients. General study findings and limits: Sequence data from scalp samples additionally include resident alphabeta T cells of normal skin.

The sample's treatment: oral pan-JAK inhibitor, 5-10 mg twice daily. Extracted from the samples, RNA was reverse transcribed into cDNA to serve as the sequencing template. Here immunoSEQ multiplex PCR was the method, and the copy in TCRdb shows in-frame clones only, minus some. This table has hundreds of thousands of clones, roughly 60% appearing once. Sequenced here: CD4+ T cells sorted from blood, sampled at week 24, from a patient treated with tofacitinib. This clonotype was sampled from a human donor with alopecia areata. V gene TRBV6-5 combines with J gene TRBJ2-7; maybe TRBD2 (5 bases). CDR3 DNA sequence: TGTGCCAGCAGTTATCGGGGTAGATACGAGCAGTACTTC. It codes for CASSYRGRYEQYF.